These 7 T cell receptor beta chains originate from one sample sequenced in a study of shared clonotypes between healthy human individuals. Sequenced by immunoSEQ multiplex PCR; TCRdb stores in-frame clones only, minus some. The table lists 150,000 to 200,000 clones, over 80% of them singletons. The sequenced material came from naive CD4+ T cells sorted from blood. The subset here: CD45RA+ positively selected. The receptor set was obtained from a woman aged 25 to 39 in good health.

The chain combines TRBV5-6 with TRBJ2-1; TRBD2 is a possible D gene (6 bases). The CDR3 spans 13 residues. Germline V gene lookup returns CDR1 SGHDT and CDR2 YYEEEE. V lost 2 bases and J 6 bases, leaving 9 bases between the germline ends. CDR3 amino acids: CASSFQGGNEQFF. Here the CDR3 DNA reads TGTGCCAGCAGCTTCCAGGGAGGCAATGAGCAGTTCTTC.

This clone is a singleton in its sample. The chain has TRBV19 and TRBJ2-5; 9 positions agree with TRBD1. The end of the DNA aligns better with TRBJ2-7, so the J call may be wrong. Per the germline V gene, CDR1 is LNHDA and CDR2 is SQIVND (reference sequence). The CDR3 is made up of 18 amino acids. The CDR3 DNA reads TGTGCCAGTAGTTCATTGTGGGGCTCGGGACAGGGTACGAACGAGCAGTACTTC. Its protein is CASSSLWGSGQGTNEQYF.

The chain recombines TRBV30 with TRBJ2-5, with a weak D call TRBD2 (7 bases). Germline V gene lookup returns CDR1 GTSNPN and CDR2 SVGIG (reference sequence). The CDR3 runs to 13 residues. The V and J ends lost 8 bases and 7 bases respectively, with 20 bases between them. The CDR3 sequence is CARDGGPIPTQYF. DNA for the CDR3: TGTGCCCGAGACGGGGGGCCCATCCCGACCCAGTACTTC.

The DNA of the CDR3 is TGTGCCATCAGGGGCCACTCCGTGGGGACGCAGTATTTT. This translates into CAIRGHSVGTQYF. The chain combines TRBV10-3 with TRBJ2-3; D gene uncertain. V was cut by 6 bases and J by 9 bases, with 16 bases left in between. There are 13 residues in the CDR3. Germline CDR1 ENHRY, CDR2 SYGVKD.

V is TRBV19 and J is TRBJ2-6; D may be TRBD2 (5 bases). This CDR3 is built from 16 residues. The ends were cut back, 8 bases at V and 0 bases at J, with 14 bases in the middle. CDR1 LNHDA and CDR2 SQIVND come from the germline V gene (reference sequence). CDR3 coding DNA: TGTGCCAGTCGGGGAGTTCCCTTCTCTGGGGCCAACGTCCTGACTTTC. This encodes CASRGVPFSGANVLTF.

This clone has only one observation. The chain recombines TRBV2 with TRBJ2-7; possibly TRBD2 for D (5 bases). This CDR3 region has 16 residues. V lost 5 bases and J lost 5, with 22 bases in between. Germline loops: CDR1 SNHLY, CDR2 FYNNEI. CDR3 in DNA: TGTGCCAGCAGTCCTAATTGGGTGGGAGAGGACCACGAGCAGTACTTC. It specifies CASSPNWVGEDHEQYF.

This rearrangement joins TRBV27 to TRBJ1-1; 10 nucleotides line up with TRBD1. The V and J ends lost 3 bases and 1 base, in that order; junction bases with no gene match: 5. The CDR3 runs 16 residues. Germline CDR1 and CDR2: MNHEY and SMNVEV (reference sequence). CDR3 DNA sequence: TGTGCCAGCAGTTTCTGGACAGGGGGTACGAACACTGAAGCTTTCTTT. Its protein is CASSFWTGGTNTEAFF.